Sequencing of this TCR gamma chain was carried out in a study of gamma-delta T cells after stem cell transplantation. TCRdb fed the RT-PCR reads to CATT. This repertoire shows about 1,800 gamma-chain clones, about 2% found once; its top ten account for 36%. Judged by abundance, this clone is medium-sized (0.01 to 0.1%). This sample also contains other DNA sequences that code for the same CDR3. V trimming: 0 bases; J trimming: 5 bases; junction bases outside the gene matches: 4. The CDR3 is 13 amino acids. Germline assignment: CDR1 VTNTFY and CDR2 YDVSTARD (reference sequence). This chain joins TRGV3 and TRGJ1 or TRGJ2. This receptor was taken from a human donor. It is not recorded whose cells these are; they may come from a transplant donor. Material for sequencing was gamma-delta T cells. The CDR3 DNA reads TGTGCCACCTGGGACAGGCCGGATTATAAGAAACTCTTT. This encodes CATWDRPDYKKLF.